These 10 T cell receptor beta chains share one sample of origin, sequenced in a study of lymphopenia after photon versus proton radiotherapy. TCRdb's copy holds only in-frame clones and misses some; the assay was immunoSEQ multiplex PCR. The data show about 40,000 clones, more than 70% seen once. The sample consisted of peripheral blood, taken from a patient treated with proton-based radiotherapy. These TCRs come from an older woman with pancreatic cancer. Some clones in this sample may be carry-over from other donors' samples.

This chain uses TRBV28 with TRBJ2-7; possibly TRBD2 for D (5 bases). Germline V gene lookup returns CDR1 MDHEN and CDR2 SYDVKM. Trimming left V 1 base short and J 0 bases short, with 7 bases between. The CDR3 sequence is 14 residues long. Written as DNA, the CDR3 is TGTGCCAGCAGTTTATTGGAGGACTCCTACGAGCAGTACTTC. Translation: CASSLLEDSYEQYF.

In DNA form, the CDR3 reads TGTGCCAGCAGCTACGGGCCCAACACTGAAGCTTTCTTT. This gives the protein CASSYGPNTEAFF. This chain joins TRBV7-3 and TRBJ1-1; no firm D call. The CDR3 sequence is 13 residues long. Germline-derived CDR1 and CDR2 are SGHTA and FQGTGA. Trimming removed 4 bases from V and 2 bases from J, with 8 bases in between.

This chain joins TRBV5-6 and TRBJ2-7; D is unresolved. The germline CDR1 and CDR2 sequences are SGHDT and YYEEEE. The CDR3 has 14 residues. Trimming took 0 bases from V and 2 from J, leaving 9 bases between them. The DNA for the CDR3 is TGTGCCAGCAGCTTGGCGCTGGGTACCTACGAGCAGTACTTC. As protein: CASSLALGTYEQYF.

This sequence joins TRBV6-6 and TRBJ2-7; D unclear. Germline V gene sequence: CDR1 MNHNY, CDR2 SVGAGI (reference sequence). This CDR3 comprises 13 residues. The germline V and J ends were trimmed by 0 bases and 3 bases, with 6 bases remaining between them. Here the CDR3 reads CASSYSPLYEQYF. The CDR3 DNA reads as TGTGCCAGCAGTTACTCTCCCCTCTACGAGCAGTACTTC.

CDR3 sequence: CASSVHGTGMNQPQHF. The DNA of the CDR3 is TGTGCCAGCAGTGTCCACGGGACAGGGATGAATCAGCCCCAGCATTTT. The chain employs TRBV2 and TRBJ1-5, with 9 nucleotides matching TRBD1. J gave up 4 bases and V 4 bases, and 8 bases lay outside the gene matches. Germline V gene sequence: CDR1 SNHLY, CDR2 FYNNEI. The CDR3 is 16 amino acids.

The CDR3 DNA reads as TGTGCCAGCAGGAGACTAGTTGGTATGTTTGTCTACGAGCAGTACTTC. Its translation is CASRRLVGMFVYEQYF. J is TRBJ2-7 and V is TRBV2, with a weak D call TRBD2 (6 bases). Trimming shortened V by 6 bases and J by 3 bases, and 21 bases separated the two germline ends. This CDR3 has 16 amino acids. Germline-derived CDR1 and CDR2 are SNHLY and FYNNEI.

This clone was seen a single time. The chain couples TRBV18 to TRBJ1-1; 7 nucleotides match TRBD1. This CDR3 has 18 amino acids. From germline, CDR1 is KGHSH and CDR2 LQKENI. The V and J ends lost 3 bases and 3 bases, in that order; junction bases with no gene match: 16. The chain's CDR3 is CASSPRDSAPPGDTEAFF. The CDR3 DNA reads TGTGCCAGCTCACCTCGGGACAGTGCACCTCCTGGGGACACTGAAGCTTTCTTT.

As DNA, the CDR3 is TGTGCCAGCAGCTTTGGCGACAAGTTTTCCGATGGCTCTGGAAACACCATATATTTT. Encoded protein: CASSFGDKFSDGSGNTIYF. The chain recombines TRBV12-1 with TRBJ1-3; TRBD1 is the table's D call, not checked against the DNA. TRBV12-1 is designated a pseudogene. This CDR3 spans 19 amino acids.

The V call is TRBV27, the J call TRBJ2-2; possibly TRBD1 for D (6 bases). Looked up from germline, CDR1 is MNHEY and CDR2 is SMNVEV (reference sequence). The V and J ends lost 8 bases and 3 bases respectively, with 10 bases between them. This CDR3 has 13 residues. The CDR3 spells CASSGAYTGELFF. The DNA for the CDR3 is TGTGCCAGCTCAGGGGCGTACACCGGGGAGCTGTTTTTT.

V is TRBV11-3 and J is TRBJ2-3; 9 bases are shared with TRBD2. There are 17 residues in the CDR3. The V segment lost 0 bases and the J segment 0 bases; nucleotides outside the gene matches: 4. CDR1 is SGHNT and CDR2 is YENEEA in the germline V gene. The CDR3, as DNA: TGTGCCAGCAGCTTAGAGGTAGCGGGAGTCAGCACAGATACGCAGTATTTT. Translation: CASSLEVAGVSTDTQYF.